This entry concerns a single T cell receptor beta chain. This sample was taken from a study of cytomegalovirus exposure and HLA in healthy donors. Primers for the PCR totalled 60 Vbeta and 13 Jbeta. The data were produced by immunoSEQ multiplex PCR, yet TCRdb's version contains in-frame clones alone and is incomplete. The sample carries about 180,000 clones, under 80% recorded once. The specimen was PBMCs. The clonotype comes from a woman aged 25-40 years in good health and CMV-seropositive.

The DNA for the CDR3 is TGTGCCAGCAGCGCCCCAGGGAGGGCTGAAGCTTTCTTT. This codes for CASSAPGRAEAFF. The rearrangement links TRBV11-3 to TRBJ1-1, with D possibly TRBD1 on 5 matching bases. The CDR3 has 13 amino acids. V was shortened by 5 bases and J by 6 bases, with 13 bases between the two germline ends. Germline lookup yields CDR1 SGHNT and CDR2 YENEEA.